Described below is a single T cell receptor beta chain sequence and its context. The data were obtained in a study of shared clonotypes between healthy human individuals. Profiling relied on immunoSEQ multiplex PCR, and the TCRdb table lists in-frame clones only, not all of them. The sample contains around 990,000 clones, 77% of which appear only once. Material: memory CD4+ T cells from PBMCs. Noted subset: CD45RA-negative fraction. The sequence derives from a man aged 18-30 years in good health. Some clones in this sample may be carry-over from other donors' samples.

CDR3 protein: CSASGTNEQFF. The CDR3, as DNA: TGCAGTGCTAGCGGAACCAATGAGCAGTTCTTC. V and J are TRBV20-1 and TRBJ2-1; no reliable D call. CDR1 and CDR2 from the germline V gene are DFQATT and SNEGSKA (reference sequence). The CDR3 has 11 residues. The V end was cut by 3 bases, the J end by 6 bases, with 6 bases between.